This T cell receptor (beta chain) was retrieved from a study of blood T cell repertoires in COVID-19. Study summary: Researchers got acute and convalescent COVID-19 samples from the United States, Italy and Spain. Sources were T cells, B-cell-depleted T cells, or PBMCs; the material itself was cDNA or gDNA.

CDR3 length equals 14 residues. Germline CDR1 and CDR2: LNHDA and SQIVND (reference sequence). Per the original methods: Estimation of nucleated cell counts was performed using reference gene primer amplification. Assay used: immunoSEQ multiplex PCR; TCRdb lists only in-frame clones, some missing. The V and J calls and clone size were taken over from that table, and D and trimming were inferred from the DNA. The data show around 100,000 clones, with 75% to 90% seen just once and approximately 31% held by the top ten. This clone was seen only a few times. Its ends do not fully match the called genes, so a read error is possible.

Sequencing was performed on peripheral blood. This sequence originates from a woman of 80 years or more with acute or convalescent COVID-19. The gene calls are TRBV19 and TRBJ2-7; 8 bases agree with TRBD1. CDR3 sequence (DNA): TGTGCCAGTTGTATCGGGACAGGACCCTACGAGCAGTACTTC. Encoded protein: CASCIGTGPYEQYF.